The 13 T cell receptor beta chains presented below share a single source sample, sequenced in a study of blood T cell repertoires in COVID-19. The repertoire was sequenced with immunoSEQ multiplex PCR; TCRdb's copy has only in-frame clones and lacks some. The sample lists roughly 100,000 clones, roughly 86% occurring once. Sequencing was performed on peripheral blood. These receptors all come from a man between 45 and 60 years old with active or convalescent COVID-19.

V usage is TRBV3-1 (or the pseudogene TRBV3-2) and J usage is TRBJ1-2; D possibly corresponds to TRBD1 (6 bases). Trimming stripped 7 bases from V and 4 bases from J, with 10 bases between. CDR3 length equals 12 residues. The V gene's germline CDR1 is LGHDT and CDR2 YNNKEL (reference sequence). CDR3: CASKQGSYGYTF. The CDR3 DNA follows: TGTGCCAGCAAACAGGGAAGCTATGGCTACACCTTC.

V and J are TRBV6-5 and TRBJ2-5; TRBD2 matches at 12 bases. CDR1 is MNHEY and CDR2 is SVGAGI in the germline V gene. This CDR3 is 15 amino acids long. V shed 6 bases, J shed 2 bases, and the junction held 4 bases outside the gene matches. The DNA for the CDR3 is TGTGCCAGCAGAGTTCTAGCGGGGGGGCAAGAGACCCAGTACTTC. Residues: CASRVLAGGQETQYF.

The V gene is TRBV6-2 or TRBV6-3, the J gene TRBJ2-1; 8 nucleotides match TRBD2. This CDR3 has 15 residues. Germline V lookup: CDR1 MNHEY, CDR2 SVGEGT. V gave up 3 bases and J gave up 4 bases; unmatched junction bases: 5. The CDR3 loop is CASSYGLAGYNEQFF. CDR3 in DNA: TGTGCCAGCAGTTATGGGCTAGCGGGTTACAATGAGCAGTTCTTC.

The V gene is TRBV7-2, the J gene TRBJ1-3, with D maybe TRBD1 (6 bases). The CDR3 is made up of 14 amino acids. Germline loops: CDR1 SGHTA, CDR2 FQGNSA. The V gene lost 5 bases and the J gene lost 7 bases, with 15 bases spanning the gap. The CDR3 loop is CASSKWGLENTIYF. In DNA form, the CDR3 reads TGTGCCAGCAGCAAGTGGGGGCTAGAGAACACCATATATTTT.

As DNA, the CDR3 is TGTGCCAGCTCACCCCCCAGAGGGGACAGCACTAGGATTCAGTACTTC. Its translation is CASSPPRGDSTRIQYF. This rearrangement joins TRBV18 to TRBJ2-4, with 7 bases fitting TRBD1. V lost 3 bases and J lost 10; bases outside the gene matches: 15. Per germline, CDR1 KGHSH and CDR2 LQKENI. The CDR3 is 16 amino acids.

The J gene is TRBJ1-3, the V gene TRBV5-1; D gene ambiguous. Trimming stripped 2 bases from V and 4 bases from J, with 19 bases between. There are 17 residues in the CDR3. The germline V gene has CDR1 SGHRS and CDR2 YFSETQ. The CDR3 protein is CASSFLPSDDLGNTIYF. The CDR3 DNA sequence: TGCGCCAGCAGCTTCCTCCCCTCGGATGACTTGGGAAACACCATATATTTT.

The J gene is TRBJ1-2, the V gene TRBV18, with D tentatively TRBD1 (5 bases). CDR1 KGHSH and CDR2 LQKENI come from the germline V gene. V lost 4 bases to trimming and J lost 2 bases, with 14 bases between them. The length of the CDR3 is 15 residues. Written as DNA, the CDR3 is TGTGCCAGCTCACTAGGGGCCTCCGCCAACTATGGCTACACCTTC. This codes for CASSLGASANYGYTF.

Comments on this clone: Additional DNA sequences in this sample encode the identical CDR3. The J gene is TRBJ1-6, the V gene TRBV5-1; D is undetermined. This CDR3 has 14 residues. Trimming took off 0 bases at V and 9 bases at J, with 10 bases between the two ends. Looked up from germline, CDR1 is SGHRS and CDR2 is YFSETQ. Written as DNA, the CDR3 is TGCGCCAGCAGCTTGGGGCAAAGTGGTTCACCCCTCCACTTT. It yields the protein CASSLGQSGSPLHF. The whole variable domain, remainder taken from reference TRBV5-1 and TRBJ1-6, is KAGVTQTPRYLIKTRGQQVTLSCSPISGHRSVSWYQQTPGQGLQFLFEYFSETQRNKGNFPGRFSGRQFSNSRSEMNVSTLELGDSALYLCASSLGQSGSPLHFGNGTRLTVT.

The chain links TRBV7-2 to TRBJ2-7; 13 bases map to TRBD2. The CDR3 covers 15 residues. With 4 bases clipped from V and 4 bases from J, the junction kept 4 bases outside the gene matches. CDR1 is SGHTA, CDR2 FQGNSA, per germline. CDR3: CASSSRLAGGYEQYF. The CDR3 DNA sequence: TGTGCCAGCAGCTCCAGACTAGCGGGGGGATACGAGCAGTACTTC.

The chain couples TRBV18 to TRBJ2-3, with D perhaps TRBD2 (6 bases). Germline values: CDR1 KGHSH, CDR2 LQKENI. The V end was cut by 3 bases, the J end by 3 bases, with 16 bases between. The CDR3 is made up of 16 amino acids. For the CDR3, the DNA is TGTGCCAGCTCACCCTTGAAGGGAGGAGGTACAGATACGCAGTATTTT. It encodes CASSPLKGGGTDTQYF.

The chain uses TRBV11-2 and TRBJ2-5, with unresolved D. This CDR3 has 14 amino acids. V lost 1 base and J lost 0, with 6 bases in between. Germline V gene sequence: CDR1 SGHAT, CDR2 FQNNGV. The CDR3 bases are TGTGCCAGCAGCTTAGCGAGCTACCAAGAGACCCAGTACTTC. Amino acid sequence: CASSLASYQETQYF.

V and J are TRBV5-1 and TRBJ2-7, with a tentative D call TRBD2 (5 bases). The V gene's germline CDR1 is SGHRS and CDR2 YFSETQ. There are 13 residues in the CDR3. V dropped 0 bases and J dropped 7 bases, with 11 bases sitting between them. CDR3 amino acids: CASSLAGPGEQYV. In DNA, the CDR3 is TGCGCCAGCAGCTTGGCCGGCCCGGGGGAGCAGTACGTC.

The chain uses TRBV9 and TRBJ1-5, with 8 positions matching TRBD1. CDR1 and CDR2 (germline): SGDLS, YYNGEE. With V trimmed by 1 base and J by 2 bases, 8 bases remained unmatched. The CDR3 extends over 17 amino acids. The CDR3: CASSVTRDRGGNQPQHF. The DNA of the CDR3 is TGTGCCAGCAGCGTAACCCGCGACAGGGGTGGCAATCAGCCCCAGCATTTT.